This entry describes one TCR beta chain. Sequencing was performed with immunoSEQ multiplex PCR; in TCRdb, only in-frame clones are kept and a portion is missing. In the table there are 90,000 to 150,000 clones, 75% to 90% of which are singletons. The record originates from a study of OX40 agonist ivuxolimab in advanced cancers. The sample consisted of CD4+ or CD8+ T cells sorted from blood, taken in a trial of the OX40 agonist ivuxolimab. This clonotype was sampled from an adult with an advanced solid tumor such as melanoma, head and neck, liver or kidney cancer.

CDR3 nucleotide sequence: TGTGCCAGCAGTGTGGACAGGGGAAACAATGAGCAGTTCTTC. This sequence encodes CASSVDRGNNEQFF. V and J are TRBV28 and TRBJ2-1, with 9 bases that match TRBD1. CDR3 length: 14 amino acids. V gave up 5 bases and J gave up 5 bases; unmatched junction bases: 4. Germline loops: CDR1 MDHEN, CDR2 SYDVKM.